This T cell receptor beta chain was documented in a study of beta chain features in type 1 diabetes. This clone has only a few counts. The CDR3 loop spans 12 amino acids. Since all of the isolated RNA was reverse transcribed, expressed TCRB transcripts were what got sequenced. The assay was immunoSEQ multiplex PCR, and TCRdb's table has in-frame clones only and misses some. The sample contains some 410,000 clones, 11% to 15% of which appear only once. The TCR sequence derives from a young man in good health. Input material: naive CD4+ T cells from blood. The chain employs TRBV21-1 and TRBJ1-1; the tabulated D call, TRBD1, remains unverified against the DNA. TRBV21-1 is a pseudogene locus. CDR3 sequence reads: CASSKQNTEAFF. The CDR3 DNA is TGTGCCAGCAGCAAACAGAACACTGAAGCTTTCTTT.